A selection of T cell receptor beta chains follows, all from one sample in a study of T cells in Graves' hyperthyroidism and ophthalmopathy. MiXCR was run by TCRdb on the multiplex PCR reads, yielding one entry per CDR3 protein. This sample carries about 600,000 distinct CDR3 sequences, 14% of them seen once, and the ten largest clones take roughly 6.9%. Input material: blood. Receptor source: a woman aged 18-29 years with Graves' ophthalmopathy. Each CDR3 is given with its conserved first and last residue. D genes are given only for firm matches. The size entry is marked missing in some rows and otherwise reads once, few, many or a size class.

v_call	d_call	j_call	clone_size	cdr3_nt	cdr3_aa
TRBV29-1	TRBD2	TRBJ2-7	few	TGCAGCGTTAAGGCTAGCGGGCGATACGAGCAGTACTTC	CSVKASGRYEQYF
TRBV6-1	TRBD1	TRBJ2-7	many	TGTGCCAGCAGGGAGGGGGGACAGGCCTACGAGCAGTACTTC	CASREGGQAYEQYF
TRBV7-9	-	TRBJ2-1	-	TGTGCCAGCAGCTCGTTTACAGGATCATACAATGAGCAGTTCTTC	CASSSFTGSYNEQFF
TRBV20-1	TRBD2	TRBJ2-7	many	TGCAGTGTCCTGGGTAGCGGGAGCTCCTACGAGCAGTACTTC	CSVLGSGSSYEQYF
TRBV3-1	TRBD1	TRBJ2-7	many	TGTGCCAGCAGAGGGACAGGGGCCGGCGAGCAGTACTTC	CASRGTGAGEQYF
TRBV10-3	-	TRBJ2-5	many	TGTGCCATCAGTCCCGGGAAACAGGGCCAAGAGACCCAGTACTTC	CAISPGKQGQETQYF
TRBV7-9	TRBD1	TRBJ1-1	few	TGTGCCAGCAGTCCGGGACAGGGGATAATTAACACTGAAGCTTTCTTT	CASSPGQGIINTEAFF
TRBV4-2	TRBD1	TRBJ1-6	-	TGTGCCAGCAGCCAGGAAGGGACAGGCCCTAATTCACCCCTCCACTTT	CASSQEGTGPNSPLHF
TRBV12-3/TRBV12-4	TRBD2	TRBJ2-2	-	TGTGCCAGCAGTTGGGGACTAGCGGGAGCGGGGAACACCGGGGAGCTGTTTTTT	CASSWGLAGAGNTGELFF
TRBV19	TRBD2	TRBJ2-1	-	TGTGCCAGTAGTATATCGACTAGCGGCCAAGAGACCCAGTTCTTC	CASSISTSGQETQFF
TRBV27	-	TRBJ2-2	few	TGTGCCAGCAGTTTTGGGCGTCCTAACCGAAACACCGGGGAGCTGTTTTTT	CASSFGRPNRNTGELFF
TRBV2	TRBD2	TRBJ2-1	many	TGTGCCAGCAAGCGGGAAAGCGGCTATGAGCAGTTCTTC	CASKRESGYEQFF
TRBV3-1	TRBD1	TRBJ2-5	many	TGTGCCAGCAGCCTACGGACAGGGTCGGCTCAAGAGACCCAGTACTTC	CASSLRTGSAQETQYF
TRBV9	TRBD1	TRBJ2-7	once	TGTGCCAGCAGCGCCCGGGACAGGGGATATGCAGGCTACGAGCAGTACTTC	CASSARDRGYAGYEQYF
TRBV11-2	TRBD2	TRBJ2-6	few	TGTGCCAGCAGACCCCTTAGCGGGAGAGGGGCCAACGTCCTGACTTTC	CASRPLSGRGANVLTF
TRBV7-3	-	TRBJ2-6	many	TGTGCCAGCAGCTCCAGAATCTCTGGGGCCAACGTCCTGACTTTC	CASSSRISGANVLTF
TRBV7-9	-	TRBJ1-5	few	TGTGCCAGCAGCTTGAGTTCGAGTCAGCCCCAGCATTTT	CASSLSSSQPQHF
TRBV30	TRBD2	TRBJ2-7	few	TGTGCCTGGCAACCAGGGACTAGCGGGATTAGTGGATACGAGCAGTACTTC	CAWQPGTSGISGYEQYF
TRBV5-1	TRBD1	TRBJ2-1	many	TGCGCCAGCAGTACTACGGGACAGGGGAACAATGAGCAGTTCTTC	CASSTTGQGNNEQFF
TRBV5-4	-	TRBJ2-1	-	TGTGCCAGCAGCTTGGACAGGGCCGAGGGGCAGTTCTTC	CASSLDRAEGQFF
TRBV27	TRBD1	TRBJ1-5	-	TGTGCCAGCAGTTCTGGGACAGGGGAGAATCAGCCCCAGCATTTT	CASSSGTGENQPQHF
TRBV4-1	-	TRBJ1-2	few	TGCGCCAGCAGCCCCCGGGCATACCATAACTATGGCTACACCTTC	CASSPRAYHNYGYTF
TRBV19	-	TRBJ1-2	few	TGTGCCAGTCTCGACCGTCAGAGTGGCTACACCTTC	CASLDRQSGYTF
TRBV20-1	-	TRBJ1-1	many	TGCAGTGCTATGTCTGGGCTGATGCATGAAGCTTTCTTT	CSAMSGLMHEAFF
TRBV24-1	TRBD2	TRBJ2-1	-	TGTGCCACCAGGGCAACTAGCGGGTTCTCCTACAATGAGCAGTTCTTC	CATRATSGFSYNEQFF
TRBV18	TRBD1	TRBJ1-2	many	TGTGCCAGCACAGGACAGGGTGCTGGCTACACCTTC	CASTGQGAGYTF
TRBV20-1	TRBD2	TRBJ2-3	many	TGCAGTGCTAGAGGGACTAGCGGGAGCACAGATACGCAGTATTTT	CSARGTSGSTDTQYF
TRBV27	-	TRBJ1-1	many	TGTGCCAGCAGTAGAGGAGGACGGTGGATGAACACTGAAGCTTTCTTT	CASSRGGRWMNTEAFF
TRBV20-1	TRBD2	TRBJ2-4	-	TGCAGTGCTAGGATTAGCGGGAGTTTAGGAAACATTCAGTACTTC	CSARISGSLGNIQYF
TRBV6-1	-	TRBJ2-3	many	TGTGCCAGCTCGCACGCCCGCGGGATTTGGGATACGCAGTATTTT	CASSHARGIWDTQYF